Presented here are 28 T cell receptor beta chains from one specimen sequenced in a study of shared clonotypes between healthy human individuals. Using immunoSEQ multiplex PCR, the repertoire was profiled, and TCRdb retains in-frame clones only, with some absent. The sample carries under 1,100,000 clones, roughly 70% recorded once. The sequenced sample consisted of memory CD4+ T cells sorted from blood. Noted subset: CD45RA-negative fraction. The origin of the receptors is a man aged 18 to 30 in good health.

The gene calls are TRBV9 and TRBJ2-7; 9 positions match TRBD1. This CDR3 region has 15 residues. Looked up from germline, CDR1 is SGDLS and CDR2 is YYNGEE. After removal of 2 bases from V and 4 bases from J, the junction contained 7 bases not matched to a gene. In DNA form, the CDR3 reads TGTGCCAGCAGCGTGGGGACAGGGTCGCAATACGAGCAGTACTTC. Amino acids: CASSVGTGSQYEQYF.

The V call is TRBV5-5, the J call TRBJ2-3; 11 bases are a match to TRBD2. The CDR3 covers 15 residues. The V and J ends lost 5 bases and 5 bases, in that order; junction bases with no gene match: 7. Germline V CDR1 and CDR2: SGHKS, YYEKEE (reference sequence). This CDR3 reads CASSRSGGAVDTQYF. The CDR3, as DNA: TGTGCCAGCAGTCGTAGCGGGGGGGCCGTAGATACGCAGTATTTT. Combining the CDR3 with reference TRBV5-5 and TRBJ2-3 gives the whole variable domain DAGVTQSPTHLIKTRGQQVTLRCSPISGHKSVSWYQQVLGQGPQFIFQYYEKEERGRGNFPDRFSARQFPNYSSELNVNALLLGDSALYLCASSRSGGAVDTQYFGPGTRLTVL.

This rearrangement joins TRBV5-8 to TRBJ2-5; 7 bases map to TRBD2. With 0 bases clipped from V and 7 bases from J, the junction kept 6 bases outside the gene matches. Per the germline V gene, CDR1 is SGHTS and CDR2 is YDEGEE. The length of the CDR3 is 14 residues. Here the CDR3 DNA reads TGTGCCAGCAGCTTGGTTAGGACTAGGGGGACCCAGTACTTC. Translation: CASSLVRTRGTQYF.

This clone was detected a few times. The CDR3 DNA is TGTGCCAGCAGTGACAGGGCCTCCTACAAAGAGACCCAGTACTTC. The encoded protein is CASSDRASYKETQYF. The chain uses TRBV27 and TRBJ2-5, with TRBD1 identical over 7 bases. This CDR3 is 15 amino acids long. Germline-derived CDR1 and CDR2 are MNHEY and SMNVEV (reference sequence). J gave up 3 bases and V 5 bases, and 9 bases lay outside the gene matches.

This chain joins TRBV6-6 and TRBJ1-1, with TRBD1 matching over 7 bases. J gave up 11 bases and V 2 bases, and 5 bases lay outside the gene matches. CDR1 MNHNY and CDR2 SVGAGI come from the germline V gene (reference sequence). CDR3 length: 12 amino acids. The CDR3 DNA follows: TGTGCCAGCAGTTACACAGGGGATAACGCTTTCTTT. It encodes CASSYTGDNAFF.

The chain carries TRBV7-8 and TRBJ2-7; D remains ambiguous. The CDR3 covers 14 residues. Trimming cost V 1 base and J 2 bases, with 9 bases left between them. In germline, CDR1 is SGHVS, CDR2 FQNEAQ. CDR3 coding DNA: TGTGCCAGCAGCTTAGGGGGAATCACCTACGAGCAGTACTTC. Translated: CASSLGGITYEQYF.

About this clone: Germline and junction disagree at one end, which may indicate a read error. The CDR3 is CASSPGGGRYLSF. The CDR3 nucleotides are TGTGCCAGCAGCCCGGGAGGGGGGCGCTACCTTAGCTTC. This chain joins TRBV7-2 and TRBJ1-2, with D perhaps TRBD1 (6 bases). This CDR3 is 13 amino acids long. Germline CDR1 and CDR2: SGHTA and FQGNSA. Supplemented by reference TRBV7-2 and TRBJ1-2, the full variable domain reads GAGVSQSPSNKVTEKGKDVELRCDPISGHTALYWYRQSLGQGLEFLIYFQGNSAPDKSGLPSDRFSAERTGGSVSTLTIQRTQQEDSAVYLCASSPGGGRYLSFGSGTRLTVV.

This clone was seen more than once but under ten times. The chain joins TRBV7-2 to TRBJ2-2; the match to TRBD2 covers 10 bases. The CDR3 is 16 residues long. Trimming took 3 bases from V and 7 from J; bases not matched to a gene: 8. Germline CDR1 reads SGHTA; CDR2 reads FQGNSA. CDR3 residues: CASSLQAGGGGGELFF. As DNA, the CDR3 is TGTGCCAGCAGCTTGCAAGCGGGAGGGGGAGGCGGGGAGCTGTTTTTT.

The gene calls are TRBV7-2 and TRBJ1-4; 8 nucleotides match TRBD1. CDR1 SGHTA and CDR2 FQGNSA come from the germline V gene. This CDR3 comprises 17 residues. Germline trimming cut 6 bases from V and 3 bases from J; bases unmatched to any gene: 12. CDR3 region: CASSRRVRTGPNEKLFF. The CDR3 bases are TGTGCCAGCAGTCGACGGGTGCGGACAGGGCCTAATGAAAAACTGTTTTTT.

This clone was picked up one time. The chain has TRBV29-1 and TRBJ2-1; possible D gene TRBD2, 7 bases. Trimming pared 4 bases from V and 6 bases from J, leaving 16 bases between. The germline V gene encodes CDR1 SQVTM and CDR2 ANQGSEA. The CDR3 is made up of 14 amino acids. The CDR3 nucleotides are TGCAGCGTTGTAGGGGGGGAGGTAACCAATGAGCAGTTCTTC. Residues: CSVVGGEVTNEQFF.

The CDR3 DNA reads as TGTGCCAGCAGCCTCACTGGACAGGGAAGGTTTACTGAAGCTTTCTTT. Protein product: CASSLTGQGRFTEAFF. The chain links TRBV7-8 to TRBJ1-1; 8 bases line up with TRBD1. V was pared by 5 bases and J by 5 bases, with 13 bases of the junction left unmatched. Germline V lookup: CDR1 SGHVS, CDR2 FQNEAQ. The CDR3 runs 16 residues.

Written as DNA, the CDR3 is TGCGCCAGCAGCTTGGCCCCTTCGAGAGCGGGAGGCTCCGGGCAGGCGGGGGAGCAGTACTTC. It specifies CASSLAPSRAGGSGQAGEQYF. The chain uses TRBV5-1 and TRBJ2-7; 9 bases match TRBD2. The germline V gene has CDR1 SGHRS and CDR2 YFSETQ. This CDR3 region has 21 residues. V lost 0 bases, J lost 7 bases, and 26 bases stayed unmatched.

The chain carries TRBV6-5 and TRBJ1-1; 7 bases map to TRBD1. The germline gives CDR1 MNHEY, CDR2 SVGAGI. The CDR3 runs 14 residues. V lost 8 bases to trimming and J lost 5 bases; unmatched junction nucleotides: 11. In nucleotides, the CDR3 is TGTGCCAGCCGGGCCGGGACAGATAGAACTGAAGCTTTCTTT. Encoded protein: CASRAGTDRTEAFF.

V and J are TRBV28 and TRBJ1-6, with D hard to call. The CDR3 sequence is 15 residues long. In germline, CDR1 is MDHEN, CDR2 SYDVKM. The V end was cut by 5 bases, the J end by 9 bases, with 17 bases between. The CDR3 sequence: CASSPLGRDTSPLHF. The CDR3 coding sequence is TGTGCCAGCAGTCCCCTGGGGAGGGATACTTCACCCCTCCACTTT.

The chain carries TRBV5-4 and TRBJ1-1; D is unclear. The germline V gene encodes CDR1 SGHNT and CDR2 YYREEE (reference sequence). This CDR3 is built from 12 residues. V lost 0 bases to trimming and J lost 11 bases, with 11 bases between them. CDR3 loop: CASSLDGVGAFF. The CDR3 region has the DNA TGTGCCAGCAGCTTGGACGGGGTCGGGGCTTTCTTT.

The chain recombines TRBV2 with TRBJ2-6; TRBD1 agrees at 10 bases. Germline V CDR1 and CDR2: SNHLY, FYNNEI. With 11 bases clipped from V and 1 base from J, the junction kept 8 bases outside the gene matches. The CDR3 is 16 amino acids. The CDR3, as DNA: TGTGCCGGCTCCGGGACAGGGGTTTCTGGGGCCAACGTCCTGACTTTC. Encoded protein: CAGSGTGVSGANVLTF.

The chain combines TRBV2 with TRBJ2-1; TRBD2 matches 8 bases. The trim removed 4 bases at V and 7 bases at J, leaving 9 bases unmatched. Looked up from germline, CDR1 is SNHLY and CDR2 is FYNNEI. This CDR3 has 15 amino acids. The CDR3 is CASSVRSGGGNEQFF. CDR3 DNA: TGTGCCAGCAGTGTAAGGAGCGGGGGCGGAAATGAGCAGTTCTTC. The full variable domain, its missing parts supplied by reference TRBV2 and TRBJ2-1, is EPEVTQTPSHQVTQMGQEVILRCVPISNHLYFYWYRQILGQKVEFLVSFYNNEISEKSEIFDDQFSVERPDGSNFTLKIRSTKLEDSAMYFCASSVRSGGGNEQFFGPGTRLTVL.

The table lists this clone with a count of one. The chain uses TRBV30 and TRBJ1-6; the match to TRBD1 covers 7 bases. This CDR3 has 15 residues. CDR1 and CDR2 (germline): GTSNPN, SVGIG (reference sequence). V shed 1 base and J 7 bases; nucleotides not matched to a gene: 7. CDR3 sequence reads: CAWSARDRRNSPLHF. The CDR3 DNA reads TGTGCCTGGAGTGCCAGGGACAGAAGAAATTCACCCCTCCACTTT.

The chain recombines TRBV9 with TRBJ2-2; the D gene is possibly TRBD2 (6 bases). The CDR3 totals 16 residues. V was trimmed by 0 bases and J by 2 bases, leaving 11 bases between them. Looked up from germline, CDR1 is SGDLS and CDR2 is YYNGEE. This CDR3 is CASSVGTTANTGELFF. The DNA for the CDR3 is TGTGCCAGCAGCGTAGGGACTACGGCTAACACCGGGGAGCTGTTTTTT. Filled out from reference TRBV9 and TRBJ2-2, the complete variable domain reads DSGVTQTPKHLITATGQRVTLRCSPRSGDLSVYWYQQSLDQGLQFLIQYYNGEERAKGNILERFSAQQFPDLHSELNLSSLELGDSALYFCASSVGTTANTGELFFGEGSRLTVL.

The V gene is TRBV10-3, the J gene TRBJ2-7; a possible D gene is TRBD2 (6 bases). Trimming stripped 6 bases from V and 5 bases from J, with 11 bases between. The CDR3 has 12 residues. CDR1 and CDR2 from the germline V gene are ENHRY and SYGVKD. As DNA, the CDR3 is TGTGCCATCAGGGGACTGGCAAACGAGCAGTACTTC. Translated, it gives CAIRGLANEQYF.

This clone was observed a handful of times. A much more abundant neighbour one base away suggests this may be a read error. The same CDR3 arises from other DNA sequences in this sample as well. The chain employs TRBV10-3 and TRBJ1-1, with 8 positions matching TRBD1. V was pared by 6 bases and J by 1 base, with 1 base of the junction left unmatched. There are 13 residues in the CDR3. Per germline, CDR1 ENHRY and CDR2 SYGVKD. The DNA for the CDR3 is TGTGCCATCAGAGACAGGGGGAACACTGAAGCTTTCTTT. This codes for CAIRDRGNTEAFF.

The CDR3 region has the DNA TGTGCCAGCAGCTTTAAGGTAGACGAGCAGTACTTC. Encoded protein: CASSFKVDEQYF. The gene calls are TRBV5-5 and TRBJ2-7; D is ambiguous. V lost 2 bases, J lost 5 bases, and 8 bases lay in between. The germline gives CDR1 SGHKS, CDR2 YYEKEE (reference sequence). The CDR3 loop spans 12 amino acids. Full variable domain (outside the CDR3, taken from reference TRBV5-5 and TRBJ2-7): DAGVTQSPTHLIKTRGQQVTLRCSPISGHKSVSWYQQVLGQGPQFIFQYYEKEERGRGNFPDRFSARQFPNYSSELNVNALLLGDSALYLCASSFKVDEQYFGPGTRLTVT.

This clone was seen once. The gene calls are TRBV6-5 and TRBJ2-5; 9 nucleotides line up with TRBD1. V shed 6 bases, J shed 4 bases, and the junction held 6 bases outside the gene matches. The germline CDR1 and CDR2 sequences are MNHEY and SVGAGI. The CDR3 loop spans 14 amino acids. DNA for the CDR3: TGTGCCAGCAGAATTACAGGGGGCGTAGAGACCCAGTACTTC. It encodes CASRITGGVETQYF.

V usage is TRBV10-2 and J usage is TRBJ1-3; D is unclear. This CDR3 has 14 amino acids. V lost 5 bases and J 0 bases, leaving 8 bases between the germline ends. Germline V gene lookup returns CDR1 WSHSY and CDR2 SAAADI. In DNA form, the CDR3 reads TGCGCCAGCAGTCCGAAGAGCTCTGGAAACACCATATATTTT. The encoded protein is CASSPKSSGNTIYF.

This clone has a single count. The chain couples TRBV7-9 to TRBJ2-3, with 8 bases identical to TRBD1. Unmatched junction bases numbered 12, after V lost 5 bases and J lost 5 bases. Germline V gene data show CDR1 as SEHNR and CDR2 as FQNEAQ (reference sequence). CDR3 size: 16 residues. The CDR3 DNA is TGTGCCAGCAGCCCGTGGACAGGGTCGTCGAGAGATACGCAGTATTTT. Translating it yields CASSPWTGSSRDTQYF. Variable domain in full (rest from reference TRBV7-9 and TRBJ2-3): DTGVSQNPRHKITKRGQNVTFRCDPISEHNRLYWYRQTLGQGPEFLTYFQNEAQLEKSRLLSDRFSAERPKGSFSTLEIQRTEQGDSAMYLCASSPWTGSSRDTQYFGPGTRLTVL.

Comment on this clone: Additional DNA sequences in this sample encode the identical CDR3. The V gene is TRBV6-5, the J gene TRBJ1-2; 7 bases fit TRBD1. There are 13 residues in the CDR3. The V segment lost 4 bases and the J segment 8 bases; nucleotides outside the gene matches: 7. Germline CDR1 MNHEY, CDR2 SVGAGI. CDR3 protein: CASSSGTARGYTF. The CDR3 DNA is TGTGCCAGCAGTTCCGGGACAGCGAGGGGCTACACCTTC.

The chain combines TRBV10-3 with TRBJ2-2; no reliable D call. V was clipped by 3 bases and J by 1 base, with 6 bases between them. This CDR3 has 14 residues. Germline CDR1 reads ENHRY; CDR2 reads SYGVKD. The CDR3 sequence is CAISESGNTGELFF. The CDR3 region has the DNA TGTGCCATCAGTGAATCAGGGAACACCGGGGAGCTGTTTTTT.

The DNA of the CDR3 is TGTGCCAGCAGCTTGGAGACTAGCGGTTACAATGAGCAGTTCTTC. This codes for CASSLETSGYNEQFF. This chain joins TRBV5-6 and TRBJ2-1; 9 nucleotides line up with TRBD2. From germline, CDR1 is SGHDT and CDR2 YYEEEE. V lost 0 bases and J lost 4; bases outside the gene matches: 2. The CDR3 is 15 residues long. The full variable domain, in which reference TRBV5-6 and TRBJ2-1 provide the parts outside the CDR3, is DAGVTQSPTHLIKTRGQQVTLRCSPKSGHDTVSWYQQALGQGPQFIFQYYEEEERQRGNFPDRFSGHQFPNYSSELNVNALLLGDSALYLCASSLETSGYNEQFFGPGTRLTVL.